The 25 T cell receptor beta chains given below trace back to one sample, sequenced in a study of T cells after yellow fever vaccination. TCRdb itself ran the 5' RACE reads through MiXCR, one entry per CDR3 protein. Of approximately 300,000 distinct CDR3 sequences in the sample, around 7.3% were seen once. The sequencing here drew on PBMCs, taken about 41 days after the first yellow fever vaccination. The receptors derive from a man aged 18 to 29 who received the YFV17D yellow fever vaccine.

This chain joins TRBV7-2 and TRBJ2-3; D is unresolved. The V and J ends lost 1 base and 2 bases respectively, with 7 bases between them. This CDR3 has 14 amino acids. Germline-derived CDR1 and CDR2 are SGHTA and FQGNSA. CDR3 nucleotide sequence: TGTGCCAGCAGCTTAGGTCTGTTCACAGATACGCAGTATTTT. It encodes CASSLGLFTDTQYF.

In its sample, this clonotype was seen many times. One junction end does not reproduce the germline sequence, and a read error may be involved. The chain joins TRBV12-3 or TRBV12-4 to TRBJ2-5, with TRBD2 matching over 11 bases. The CDR3 is 13 amino acids. The CDR3 loop is CASSPGTSGSGFF. CDR3 DNA: TGTGCCAGCAGCCCGGGGACTAGCGGCTCAGGATTCTTC.

V gene TRBV6-1 combines with J gene TRBJ1-5, with 12 bases fitting TRBD1. V trimming: 6 bases; J trimming: 6 bases; junction bases outside the gene matches: 6. Germline V CDR1 and CDR2: MNHNS, SASEGT. This CDR3 has 15 residues. CDR3 region: CASSMGQGAGQPQHF. The CDR3, as DNA: TGTGCCAGCAGCATGGGACAGGGGGCTGGTCAGCCCCAGCATTTT.

This clonotype came up a few times. This sequence joins TRBV6-1 and TRBJ1-5; perhaps TRBD1 as D (5 bases). The CDR3 has 14 residues. Trimming pared 6 bases from V and 4 bases from J, leaving 13 bases between. Germline lookup yields CDR1 MNHNS and CDR2 SASEGT. CDR3 protein: CASSRSGGNQPQHF. CDR3 coding DNA: TGTGCCAGCAGCCGCTCCGGGGGGAATCAGCCCCAGCATTTT.

The chain combines TRBV20-1 with TRBJ2-1; 11 nucleotides align to TRBD1. The CDR3 totals 14 residues. Looked up from germline, CDR1 is DFQATT and CDR2 is SNEGSKA (reference sequence). Trimming cost V 5 bases and J 6 bases; bases outside gene matches: 6. The CDR3 nucleotides read TGCAGTGCTGGGGGGGGGACAGGGGGCAATGAGCAGTTCTTC. Amino acid sequence: CSAGGGTGGNEQFF.

This clonotype has more than one count but fewer than ten. The rearrangement joins TRBV10-1 to TRBJ2-7; tentatively, D is TRBD1 or TRBD2 (6 bases each). The V gene lost 3 bases and the J gene lost 8 bases, with 29 bases spanning the gap. This CDR3 has 18 residues. The germline gives CDR1 WNHNN, CDR2 SYGVQD (reference sequence). CDR3 sequence reads: CASSEGSFGGAPFGKQYF. CDR3 DNA: TGCGCCAGCAGTGAAGGTTCTTTCGGGGGCGCTCCTTTTGGGAAGCAGTACTTC.

This rearrangement joins TRBV2 to TRBJ1-5; a weak D match, TRBD1 (6 bases). The CDR3 is 12 residues long. Trimming shortened V by 5 bases and J by 5 bases, and 7 bases separated the two germline ends. The germline CDR1 and CDR2 sequences are SNHLY and FYNNEI. CDR3 coding DNA: TGTGCCAGCAGTAAGGGGGATCAGCCCCAGCATTTT. Translating it yields CASSKGDQPQHF. The full variable domain, rest sourced from reference TRBV2 and TRBJ1-5, is EPEVTQTPSHQVTQMGQEVILRCVPISNHLYFYWYRQILGQKVEFLVSFYNNEISEKSEIFDDQFSVERPDGSNFTLKIRSTKLEDSAMYFCASSKGDQPQHFGDGTRLSIL.

The table lists this clonotype with many counts. This rearrangement joins TRBV20-1 to TRBJ1-3; tentative D call: TRBD1 (6 bases). The CDR3 spans 14 residues. Trimming took 6 bases from V and 2 from J, leaving 14 bases between them. Germline CDR1 and CDR2: DFQATT and SNEGSKA (reference sequence). The CDR3 spells CSATGGGPGNTIYF. The DNA for the CDR3 is TGCAGTGCCACGGGTGGGGGGCCTGGAAACACCATATATTTT.

The chain carries TRBV5-1 and TRBJ2-6; D is tentatively TRBD1 or TRBD2 (5 bases each). Trimming took 2 bases from V and 4 from J, leaving 16 bases between them. Germline CDR1 SGHRS, CDR2 YFSETQ. This CDR3 has 17 amino acids. Written as DNA, the CDR3 is TGCGCCAGCAGCTTCATTCCGGGGACGGCCGGGGCCAACGTCCTGACTTTC. It codes for CASSFIPGTAGANVLTF. The whole variable domain, remainder taken from reference TRBV5-1 and TRBJ2-6, is KAGVTQTPRYLIKTRGQQVTLSCSPISGHRSVSWYQQTPGQGLQFLFEYFSETQRNKGNFPGRFSGRQFSNSRSEMNVSTLELGDSALYLCASSFIPGTAGANVLTFGAGSRLTVL.

This clonotype was seen more than once but under ten times. The V call is TRBV12-3 or TRBV12-4, the J call TRBJ2-1; 7 bases agree with TRBD2. CDR3 length: 17 residues. The V and J ends lost 3 bases and 0 bases, in that order; junction bases with no gene match: 8. This CDR3 reads CASSFTRAGVSYNEQFF. Here the CDR3 DNA reads TGTGCCAGCAGTTTTACCCGCGCGGGGGTCTCCTACAATGAGCAGTTCTTC.

V is TRBV9 and J is TRBJ2-1; D is ambiguous. The CDR3 runs 13 residues. Trimming removed 1 base from V and 4 bases from J, with 6 bases in between. Germline loops: CDR1 SGDLS, CDR2 YYNGEE. This CDR3 is CASSVSEYNEQFF. CDR3 bases: TGTGCCAGCAGCGTATCTGAATACAATGAGCAGTTCTTC.

In this sample, this clonotype turned up a few times. Its ends do not fully match the called genes, so a read error is possible. The rearrangement links TRBV6-6 to TRBJ1-1; D may be TRBD1 (5 bases). The CDR3 has 8 amino acids. Germline CDR1 is MNHNY and CDR2 is SVGAGI (reference sequence). The CDR3 sequence is CASGAEDF. For the CDR3, the DNA is TGTGCCAGCGGGGCAGAAGATTTT.

At least ten counts were recorded for this clonotype. The DNA is omitted, as the CDR3 cannot be located on it reliably, and the CDR3 follows TCRdb's listing. CDR3 protein: CASSVDFGQGSFF. This chain links TRBV2 with TRBJ1-1; the listed D gene, TRBD1, was not tested against the DNA. Germline V gene sequence: CDR1 SNHLY, CDR2 FYNNEI. The CDR3 is 13 amino acids long, termini counted.

In this sample, this clonotype turned up a few times. The chain couples TRBV4-3 to TRBJ1-3, with D hard to call. V was shortened by 0 bases and J by 2 bases, with 5 bases between the two germline ends. Germline CDR1 reads LGHNA; CDR2 reads YSLEER. This CDR3 has 14 residues. CDR3 amino acids: CASSQEGTGNTIYF. The CDR3 nucleotides are TGCGCCAGCAGCCAAGAAGGGACTGGAAACACCATATATTTT.

In its sample, this clonotype was seen a few times. This chain uses TRBV29-1 with TRBJ2-1; a possible D gene is TRBD1 (5 bases). The CDR3 sequence is 14 residues long. Germline CDR1 is SQVTM and CDR2 is ANQGSEA. V dropped 5 bases and J dropped 7 bases, with 18 bases sitting between them. The CDR3 nucleotides are TGCAGCGTTATGTCGGACAAGGTCGTAAATGAGCAGTTCTTC. Amino acid sequence: CSVMSDKVVNEQFF.

This clonotype showed up just a few times. This chain joins TRBV5-1 and TRBJ2-1; TRBD2 matches 8 bases. The trim removed 4 bases at V and 4 bases at J, leaving 4 bases unmatched. Germline CDR1 and CDR2: SGHRS and YFSETQ. This CDR3 has 14 residues. The CDR3 DNA reads TGCGCCAGCAGCCCGGGGGGGGATTACAATGAGCAGTTCTTC. As protein: CASSPGGDYNEQFF.

This clonotype has a count of ten or more. The chain uses TRBV10-2 and TRBJ2-7, with unresolved D. Germline V gene lookup returns CDR1 WSHSY and CDR2 SAAADI. The length of the CDR3 is 11 residues. V lost 4 bases and J lost 4, with 5 bases in between. The CDR3 DNA reads as TGCGCCAGCAGTGGCGGTTACGAGCAGTACGTC. Encoded protein: CASSGGYEQYV.

The chain has TRBV5-4 and TRBJ1-6; TRBD1 agrees at 9 bases. The CDR3 contains 15 residues. Trimming took 4 bases from V and 9 from J; bases not matched to a gene: 8. Germline loops: CDR1 SGHNT, CDR2 YYREEE (reference sequence). CDR3 sequence (DNA): TGTGCCAGCAGCGCCACCGGGACAGGGAGTTCACCCCTCCACTTT. Its translation is CASSATGTGSSPLHF.

Of note for this clonotype: An end of the junction differs from the germline gene, which may be a read error. V is TRBV14 and J is TRBJ1-1; possible D gene TRBD1, 5 bases. Germline loops: CDR1 SGHDN, CDR2 FVKESK. This CDR3 is 14 amino acids long. The CDR3 DNA follows: TGTGCCAGCAGCCAACCTGGGGCAGGTACTGTAGCTTTCTTT. It specifies CASSQPGAGTVAFF.

The table lists this clonotype with many counts. This chain uses TRBV19 with TRBJ2-7; maybe TRBD1 (6 bases). V lost 4 bases to trimming and J lost 0 bases, with 16 bases between them. The germline V gene has CDR1 LNHDA and CDR2 SQIVND (reference sequence). The CDR3 is 16 residues long. Written as DNA, the CDR3 is TGTGCCAGTAGTAACCCGGGACAAGGGTTCTCCTACGAGCAGTACTTC. Translating it yields CASSNPGQGFSYEQYF.

This chain joins TRBV6-2 or TRBV6-3 and TRBJ2-7, with D hard to call. Germline V gene lookup returns CDR1 MNHEY and CDR2 SVGEGT. V lost 5 bases, J lost 3 bases, and 5 bases lay in between. This CDR3 comprises 11 residues. The CDR3 protein is CASSNYYEQYV. CDR3 nucleotides: TGTGCCAGCAGTAACTACTACGAGCAGTACGTC.

This clonotype was picked up many times. The chain is built from TRBV5-1 and TRBJ2-2; D tentatively reads TRBD1 or TRBD2 (6 bases each). This CDR3 spans 14 amino acids. Germline loops: CDR1 SGHRS, CDR2 YFSETQ. The germline V and J ends were trimmed by 4 bases and 9 bases, with 16 bases remaining between them. Here the CDR3 reads CASSPRGGNRELFF. As DNA, the CDR3 is TGCGCCAGCAGCCCGCGAGGGGGGAATAGGGAGCTGTTTTTT.

This clonotype was seen only a few times. The V call is TRBV4-2, the J call TRBJ2-3; no clear D. V gave up 1 base and J gave up 8 bases, with 16 bases separating them. Per germline, CDR1 LGHNA and CDR2 YNFKEQ. The CDR3 loop spans 15 amino acids. DNA for the CDR3: TGTGCCAGCAGCCAAGGAGATGTTTGGGCTGGTACGCAGTATTTT. Residues: CASSQGDVWAGTQYF.

Only a few counts were recorded for this clonotype. The rearrangement uses TRBV20-1 and TRBJ2-7, with a tentative D call TRBD2 (6 bases). This CDR3 region has 16 residues. CDR1 and CDR2 from the germline V gene are DFQATT and SNEGSKA (reference sequence). V was pared by 1 base and J by 3 bases, with 19 bases between. CDR3 sequence: CSARGGGVSVRYEQYV. CDR3 in DNA: TGCAGTGCTAGAGGCGGCGGGGTTTCAGTCCGCTACGAGCAGTACGTC.

This clonotype was detected many times. This chain uses TRBV4-1 with TRBJ1-6; 7 bases map to TRBD1. Looked up from germline, CDR1 is MGHRA and CDR2 is YSYEKL. This CDR3 has 15 residues. The J segment lost 14 bases and the V segment lost 2 bases, leaving 12 bases of the junction unmatched. Here the CDR3 DNA reads TGCGCCAGCAGCCAACCCACAGGGGCCCGCCTCACCCTCCACTTT. Its translation is CASSQPTGARLTLHF.